Sequencing of this T cell receptor (beta chain) was carried out in a study of T-cell reconstitution after alpha-beta-depleted transplantation in children. This clonotype has more than one count but fewer than ten. It was with unique molecular identifiers that the TCRbeta library was prepared. TCRdb recomputed calls from the PCR reads with MiXCR, one row per CDR3 protein. This repertoire shows approximately 47,000 distinct CDR3 sequences, 50% to 55% found once; its top ten account for roughly two fifths. Specimen: peripheral blood, collected before TCRalphabeta/CD19-depleted stem cell transplant. The TCR comes from a boy in the first two years of life with SCID, due to receive a stem cell transplant.

CDR3 sequence reads: CASGQGGTDTQYF. CDR3 nucleotide sequence: TGTGCCAGCGGACAGGGAGGAACAGATACGCAGTATTTT. The V call is TRBV28, the J call TRBJ2-3; 8 bases are a match to TRBD1. V gave up 8 bases and J gave up 3 bases; unmatched junction bases: 4. Looked up from germline, CDR1 is MDHEN and CDR2 is SYDVKM. The CDR3 runs to 13 residues.